Following are 12 T cell receptor beta chains from one sample sequenced in a study of cytomegalovirus exposure and HLA in healthy donors. A multiplex PCR was run with 60 Vbeta primers and 13 Jbeta primers. TCRdb keeps only in-frame clones here, not all; method: immunoSEQ multiplex PCR. The sample contains about 150,000 clones, 65% to 80% of which appear only once. Sample: PBMCs. Receptors were obtained from a man in his forties or fifties in good health and CMV-seropositive.

The chain is built from TRBV10-3 and TRBJ2-7; the match to TRBD2 covers 11 bases. Germline V gene data show CDR1 as ENHRY and CDR2 as SYGVKD. This CDR3 contains 14 residues. J was trimmed by 4 bases and V by 11 bases; bases with no gene match: 10. The CDR3 protein is CAASTSGMGYEQYF. Written as DNA, the CDR3 is TGTGCCGCGTCGACTAGCGGGATGGGGTACGAGCAGTACTTC.

The rearrangement links TRBV19 to TRBJ1-4, with 9 bases that match TRBD1. Germline V gene data show CDR1 as LNHDA and CDR2 as SQIVND (reference sequence). The CDR3 is 14 amino acids. V was clipped by 7 bases and J by 7 bases; unmatched bases: 7. CDR3 sequence reads: CASTRGTGREKLFF. For the CDR3, the DNA is TGTGCCAGTACCCGCGGGACAGGGCGTGAAAAACTGTTTTTT.

This chain links TRBV5-5 with TRBJ1-1; 8 nucleotides line up with TRBD1. This CDR3 is 18 amino acids long. Trimming removed 0 bases from V and 6 bases from J; junction bases left unmatched: 16. Looked up from germline, CDR1 is SGHKS and CDR2 is YYEKEE (reference sequence). CDR3 protein: CASSLGVGAGGRFAEAFF. Written as DNA, the CDR3 is TGTGCCAGCAGCTTGGGGGTGGGGGCAGGGGGCAGATTCGCTGAAGCTTTCTTT. Full variable domain (missing parts from reference TRBV5-5 and TRBJ1-1): DAGVTQSPTHLIKTRGQQVTLRCSPISGHKSVSWYQQVLGQGPQFIFQYYEKEERGRGNFPDRFSARQFPNYSSELNVNALLLGDSALYLCASSLGVGAGGRFAEAFFGQGTRLTVV.

This clone was recorded a few times. CDR3 region: CASRGLAGVGTDTQYF. The CDR3 bases are TGTGCCTCCAGGGGACTAGCGGGAGTAGGCACAGATACGCAGTATTTT. This rearrangement joins TRBV28 to TRBJ2-3; TRBD2 matches 14 bases. The germline CDR1 and CDR2 sequences are MDHEN and SYDVKM. The CDR3 is 16 residues long. The V gene end was trimmed by 11 bases and the J gene end by 1 base; junction bases not matched to a gene: 8.

The rearrangement uses TRBV4-2 and TRBJ2-1, with TRBD2 matching over 8 bases. The ends lost 2 bases at V and 6 bases at J; junction bases unmatched: 6. CDR1 and CDR2 from the germline V gene are LGHNA and YNFKEQ. The CDR3 has 15 residues. The chain's CDR3 is CASSQPGGRLNEQFF. The CDR3 DNA is TGTGCCAGCAGCCAACCGGGGGGGAGGCTCAATGAGCAGTTCTTC.

This clone was seen more than once but under ten times. This chain joins TRBV5-4 and TRBJ2-5, with D possibly matching TRBD1 (6 bases). From germline, CDR1 is SGHNT and CDR2 YYREEE (reference sequence). The CDR3 is made up of 15 amino acids. Trimming removed 0 bases from V and 2 bases from J, with 11 bases in between. The CDR3 DNA sequence: TGTGCCAGCAGCTTGGGGGGGCTGAGTCAAGAGACCCAGTACTTC. This sequence encodes CASSLGGLSQETQYF.

The V gene is TRBV7-8, the J gene TRBJ2-1; D may be TRBD1 (7 bases). CDR1 is SGHVS, CDR2 FQNEAQ, per germline. CDR3 length equals 16 residues. With 6 bases removed from V and 4 bases from J, the gap between germline ends came to 19 bases. The CDR3 region is CASRQDRVGGYNEQFF. CDR3 DNA: TGTGCCAGCAGACAAGACAGGGTCGGGGGATACAATGAGCAGTTCTTC.

This chain connects TRBV28 to TRBJ1-2; no clear D gene. Trimming took off 4 bases at V and 5 bases at J, with 8 bases between the two ends. The CDR3 totals 12 residues. Germline CDR1 MDHEN, CDR2 SYDVKM. Here the CDR3 DNA reads TGTGCCAGCAGTTGGCTCCAGTATGGCTACACCTTC. Translated: CASSWLQYGYTF.

The genes are TRBV21-1 and TRBJ2-1; the DNA was not compared with TRBD1, the D call given in the table. TRBV21-1 counts as a pseudogene. CDR3 length: 14 residues. CDR3 in amino acids: CASSAPRGSNEQFF. DNA for the CDR3: TGTGCCAGCAGTGCGCCGAGGGGGAGCAATGAGCAGTTCTTC.

This chain connects TRBV5-1 to TRBJ2-3; D is perhaps TRBD2 (6 bases). V lost 4 bases and J lost 0, with 9 bases in between. CDR3 size: 14 residues. CDR1 and CDR2 from the germline V gene are SGHRS and YFSETQ. CDR3 in DNA: TGCGCCAGCAGCGCCGGGACTAGCACAGATACGCAGTATTTT. This gives the protein CASSAGTSTDTQYF.

The V and J genes are TRBV5-8 and TRBJ1-5; maybe TRBD1 (5 bases). The CDR3 has 13 residues. V lost 7 bases and J lost 7, with 15 bases in between. Germline assignment: CDR1 SGHTS and CDR2 YDEGEE. For the CDR3, the DNA is TGTGCCAGCGGACGGGGGGAGAGGCAGCCCCAGCATTTT. This translates into CASGRGERQPQHF. Full variable domain (remainder filled in from reference TRBV5-8 and TRBJ1-5): EAGVTQSPTHLIKTRGQQATLRCSPISGHTSVYWYQQALGLGLQFLLWYDEGEERNRGNFPPRFSGRQFPNYSSELNVNALELEDSALYLCASGRGERQPQHFGDGTRLSIL.

The sample holds a few counts of this clone. In DNA form, the CDR3 reads TGTGCCAGCTCACCATCAAGGGGACTAGCGGGAGTCAATGAGCAGTTCTTC. As protein: CASSPSRGLAGVNEQFF. The chain is built from TRBV18 and TRBJ2-1; TRBD2 matches at 14 bases. J gave up 6 bases and V 2 bases, and 6 bases lay outside the gene matches. The CDR3 runs to 17 residues. CDR1 is KGHSH and CDR2 is LQKENI in the germline V gene. Combining the CDR3 with reference TRBV18 and TRBJ2-1 gives the whole variable domain NAGVMQNPRHLVRRRGQEARLRCSPMKGHSHVYWYRQLPEEGLKFMVYLQKENIIDESGMPKERFSAEFPKEGPSILRIQQVVRGDSAAYFCASSPSRGLAGVNEQFFGPGTRLTVL.